This entry concerns a single T cell receptor (beta chain). Its specificity is unknown. The data originate from a study of blood T cells in healthy people across ages. The study's findings and limits: Older age went with lower TCR beta diversity per million T cells, in a roughly linear way.

In terms of origin and age, donors were healthy Caucasian individuals from Russia aged about 6 to 90. From germline, CDR1 is SGHDT and CDR2 YYEEEE. Between the trimmed V and J ends, which lost 4 bases and 1 base, there was a span of 11 bases. The CDR3 is made up of 14 amino acids. Through a sample-barcoded 5' primer and a J-beta primer mix, a second PCR was run for about 6 to 11 cycles. TCRdb reprocessed the 5' RACE reads via MiXCR and lists one record per CDR3 protein. Here the sample spans 650,000 to 1,000,000 distinct CDR3 sequences, around 36% being singletons. Sequencing used blood. This clonotype originated in a man aged 18 to 30 in good health. V is TRBV5-6 and J is TRBJ1-1, with D hard to call. The CDR3 loop reads CASSVAYRNTEAFF. In DNA form, the CDR3 reads TGTGCCAGCAGCGTGGCCTACAGGAACACTGAAGCTTTCTTT.